This T cell receptor beta chain comes out of a study of T-cell memory formation after mild COVID-19. TCRdb analysed the 5' RACE reads with MiXCR anew, one entry per CDR3 protein. Of about 410,000 distinct CDR3 sequences listed, roughly 17% are singletons. This clonotype was counted between two and nine times. Trimming took off 4 bases at V and 4 bases at J, with 16 bases between the two ends. Germline values: CDR1 SGHRS, CDR2 YFSETQ. The CDR3 is 15 residues long. Specimen: PBMCs or a T cell subset sorted from them (not recorded which). V usage is TRBV5-1 and J usage is TRBJ2-3; D is perhaps TRBD1 (7 bases). The sequence derives from a man aged 18-30 years who had mild COVID-19 (a few samples of this study predate the infection). Cell type and time point are not known. This chain's CDR3 is CASSVSGGIADTQYF. The CDR3, as DNA: TGCGCCAGCAGCGTCTCAGGGGGGATTGCAGATACGCAGTATTTT.